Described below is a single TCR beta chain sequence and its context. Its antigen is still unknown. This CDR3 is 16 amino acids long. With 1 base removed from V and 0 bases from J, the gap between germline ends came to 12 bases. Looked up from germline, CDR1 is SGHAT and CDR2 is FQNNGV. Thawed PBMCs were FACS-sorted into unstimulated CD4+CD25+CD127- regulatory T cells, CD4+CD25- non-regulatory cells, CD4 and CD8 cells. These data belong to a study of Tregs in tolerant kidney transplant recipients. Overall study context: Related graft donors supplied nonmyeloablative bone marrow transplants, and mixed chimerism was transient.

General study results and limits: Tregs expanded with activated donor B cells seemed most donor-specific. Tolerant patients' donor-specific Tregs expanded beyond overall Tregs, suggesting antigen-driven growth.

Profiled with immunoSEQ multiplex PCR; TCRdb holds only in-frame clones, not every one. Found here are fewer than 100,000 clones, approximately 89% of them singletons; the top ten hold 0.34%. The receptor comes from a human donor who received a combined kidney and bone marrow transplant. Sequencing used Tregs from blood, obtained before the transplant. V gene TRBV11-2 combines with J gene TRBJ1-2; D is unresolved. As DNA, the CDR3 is TGTGCCAGCAGCTTAGTGACGCCGAAGGCTAACTATGGCTACACCTTC. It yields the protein CASSLVTPKANYGYTF.